Sequencing of this T cell receptor beta chain was carried out in a study of fetal regulatory T cell absence and autoimmunity (dated by TCRdb to about 2017). Some background on the complete study: Exocrine pancreas autoimmunity was observed in the IPEX patients in the absence of clinical diabetes. Broader findings and caveats from the paper: TRB gene family usage was found to be broadly similar between cord blood and pancreas and to resemble published neonatal and adult repertoires. The oligoclonal enrichment was interpreted as support for antigen-driven autoimmunity in the pancreas before birth in IPEX syndrome. The TCR compartment showed significant oligoclonal enrichment in pancreas versus cord blood, with some top clones over 100-fold enriched.

TCRbeta CDR3 regions were amplified and barcoded by two-step multiplex PCR on the immunoSEQ human TCRbeta survey platform. Sequencing of the libraries was done on Illumina instruments, and IgH was sequenced in parallel from the same samples. For the original study's pipeline: Raw reads were filtered against IMGT V, D, J definitions and were binned using a nearest-neighbor algorithm so that PCR and sequencing errors were removed. Clones were defined by identical nucleotide sequence; differential abundance between tissues used per-clone Fisher exact tests with pFDR threshold p<0.01. A minimum inclusion filter of 10 in either sample excluded clones with frequencies too low for statistical inference. The immunoSEQ Analyzer was used for pairwise clonal comparisons, and IMGT tools were used to assess gene family usage. TCRdb's version of the immuneACCESS table is confined to in-frame rearrangements and falls short of the full clone set. An unresolved V gene accounts for under half of the shortfall where checked; the remainder is of unknown origin. V, J and clone size are those of that table, while D and trimming were read from the DNA. Present in this sample are 45,000 to 50,000 clones, roughly 83% of which were seen just once. The leading ten clones occupy approximately 0.37% of the sample.

In regard to this clone: This clone's antigen is unknown. Nothing much larger sits one base from this clone, and base qualities are not available.

Genomic DNA, about 2-3.3 ug, was extracted from umbilical cord blood or frozen pancreas using the DNeasy Blood and Tissue Kit. The sequencing input was cord blood. This sequence originates from a newborn boy with IPEX syndrome.

The DNA reads as follows: TGTGCCAGCAGTTTATCGGCGGGCGTTCGGGTTTTTACTGAAGCTTTCTTT. Its amino acids are CASSLSAGVRVFTEAFF. The chain uses TRBV27 and TRBJ1-1; no D segment can be confidently identified. Taken from cysteine to phenylalanine, the CDR3 has 17 residues. Only the CDR3 part of the read is kept: 51 bases, read in frame from the first base. Taken from the germline V gene (reference sequence), the CDR1 and CDR2 loops are MNHEY and SMNVEV. V was cut back by 0 bases and J by 5 bases, leaving a gap of 19 bases between them.